What follows are 30 T cell receptor beta chains derived from one specimen sequenced in a study of OX40 agonist ivuxolimab in advanced cancers. TCRdb keeps only in-frame clones here, not all; method: immunoSEQ multiplex PCR. The sample comprises some 66,000 clones, about 91% of which are singletons, and around 0.53% rests with the top ten. The specimen was CD4+ or CD8+ T cells sorted from blood, collected in a trial of the OX40 agonist ivuxolimab. The source of these receptors is an adult with an advanced solid tumor such as melanoma, head and neck, liver or kidney cancer.

The chain has TRBV18 and TRBJ2-5, with D perhaps matching TRBD1 or TRBD2 (6 bases each). CDR3 length: 13 residues. Trimming pared 6 bases from V and 1 base from J, leaving 9 bases between. Germline lookup yields CDR1 KGHSH and CDR2 LQKENI. DNA of the CDR3: TGTGCCAGCTCGCGGGACACCCAAGAGACCCAGTACTTC. This sequence encodes CASSRDTQETQYF.

The chain is built from TRBV2 and TRBJ2-7, with D perhaps TRBD2 (5 bases). CDR3 length: 12 residues. V lost 6 bases to trimming and J lost 4 bases, with 10 bases between them. In germline, CDR1 is SNHLY, CDR2 FYNNEI. The CDR3 sequence: CASRETRYEQYF. DNA for the CDR3: TGTGCCAGCAGGGAAACTAGATACGAGCAGTACTTC.

This clone appeared once. V is TRBV5-6 and J is TRBJ1-1, with 7 bases aligning to TRBD1. V was clipped by 1 base and J by 2 bases; unmatched bases: 8. Germline loops: CDR1 SGHDT, CDR2 YYEEEE. The CDR3 length is 16 residues. Written as DNA, the CDR3 is TGTGCCAGCAGCTTGCCCCAGGGGGTCGGTAACACTGAAGCTTTCTTT. Translated, it gives CASSLPQGVGNTEAFF.

V and J are TRBV6-6 and TRBJ1-5, with TRBD1 identical over 7 bases. Losses at the gene ends were 6 bases for V and 7 bases for J; bases not matched to a gene: 6. The CDR3 extends over 13 amino acids. CDR1 and CDR2 (germline): MNHNY, SVGAGI (reference sequence). The CDR3 here is CASRKTGLQPQHF. CDR3 bases: TGTGCCAGCAGGAAGACAGGGTTGCAGCCCCAGCATTTT.

This chain connects TRBV5-1 to TRBJ2-3; possibly TRBD2 for D (5 bases). Deletions cut 1 base from V and 4 bases from J, with 16 bases between. The germline gives CDR1 SGHRS, CDR2 YFSETQ. This CDR3 comprises 16 residues. The CDR3 spells CASSLSRLLGPDTQYF. DNA for the CDR3: TGCGCCAGCAGCTTGTCGCGCCTACTAGGCCCAGATACGCAGTATTTT.

V is TRBV28 and J is TRBJ1-1; no firm D call. The length of the CDR3 is 14 residues. V was clipped by 3 bases and J by 0 bases, with 8 bases between them. The V gene's germline CDR1 is MDHEN and CDR2 SYDVKM. CDR3 sequence: CASSLAQVNTEAFF. CDR3 DNA: TGTGCCAGCAGTTTGGCCCAGGTGAACACTGAAGCTTTCTTT.

The genes are TRBV9 and TRBJ1-1; a weak D match, TRBD1 (5 bases). The germline CDR1 and CDR2 sequences are SGDLS and YYNGEE. The V gene lost 3 bases and the J gene lost 1 base, with 13 bases spanning the gap. The CDR3 runs 15 residues. This chain's CDR3 is CASSASGRTNTEAFF. In DNA, the CDR3 is TGTGCCAGCAGCGCCTCGGGGCGGACGAACACTGAAGCTTTCTTT.

The genes are TRBV6-1 and TRBJ2-2, with 10 bases that match TRBD1. Per the germline V gene, CDR1 is MNHNS and CDR2 is SASEGT. V gave up 6 bases and J gave up 5 bases; unmatched junction bases: 0. The CDR3 runs 13 residues. The CDR3 is CASRDRGTGELFF. In DNA, the CDR3 is TGTGCCAGCAGGGACAGGGGGACCGGGGAGCTGTTTTTT.

This clone is categorized as medium-sized. The chain is built from TRBV4-1 and TRBJ1-2; a possible D gene is TRBD1 (6 bases). CDR3 length: 16 amino acids. Germline loops: CDR1 MGHRA, CDR2 YSYEKL. Trimming took 0 bases from V and 1 from J, leaving 12 bases between them. In nucleotides, the CDR3 is TGCGCCAGCAGCCAAGAGGGGCAGGGGAGTAACTATGGCTACACCTTC. Protein product: CASSQEGQGSNYGYTF.

This chain joins TRBV28 and TRBJ2-3, with 7 bases lining up with TRBD2. The CDR3 consists of 13 residues. CDR1 MDHEN and CDR2 SYDVKM come from the germline V gene. The trim removed 8 bases at V and 7 bases at J, leaving 9 bases unmatched. CDR3 bases: TGTGCCAGCTGCCTGGGCGGGGGAAATACGCAGTATTTT. Protein sequence: CASCLGGGNTQYF.

The chain employs TRBV7-3 and TRBJ2-3; the match to TRBD2 covers 9 bases. Germline CDR1 SGHTA, CDR2 FQGTGA. V dropped 4 bases and J dropped 6; count of bases not matched to a gene: 11. CDR3 length equals 16 residues. The CDR3, as DNA: TGTGCCAGCAGCTCCCCGGATAGCGGGGGTGGTGATACGCAGTATTTT. It yields the protein CASSSPDSGGGDTQYF. Using reference TRBV7-3 and TRBJ2-3 for the parts outside the CDR3, the full variable domain is GAGVSQTPSNKVTEKGKYVELRCDPISGHTALYWYRQSLGQGPEFLIYFQGTGAADDSGLPNDRFFAVRPEGSVSTLKIQRTERGDSAVYLCASSSPDSGGGDTQYFGPGTRLTVL.

The rearrangement uses TRBV23-1 and TRBJ1-5, with D possibly being TRBD1 (5 bases). TRBV23-1 counts as an open reading frame of uncertain function. V was trimmed by 3 bases and J by 7 bases, leaving 13 bases between them. This CDR3 comprises 14 residues. The CDR3 DNA is TGCGCCAGCAGTCATTCAGGGTATCACCAGCCCCAGCATTTT. Protein: CASSHSGYHQPQHF.

The chain uses TRBV7-3 and TRBJ2-1, with 8 bases fitting TRBD2. J gave up 5 bases and V 5 bases, and 11 bases lay outside the gene matches. This CDR3 has 16 residues. CDR1 and CDR2 (germline): SGHTA, FQGTGA. The chain's CDR3 is CASSATGTRVNNEQFF. The CDR3 region has the DNA TGTGCCAGCAGCGCAACCGGGACTAGGGTCAACAATGAGCAGTTCTTC.

In its sample, this clone was seen a few times. This rearrangement joins TRBV7-9 to TRBJ2-7; D call uncertain. This CDR3 has 14 residues. Germline V gene lookup returns CDR1 SEHNR and CDR2 FQNEAQ (reference sequence). Trimming took 8 bases from V and 4 from J, leaving 18 bases between them. Written as DNA, the CDR3 is TGTGCCAGCGCCCGAGTACAAAGTCCATACGAGCAGTACTTC. It yields the protein CASARVQSPYEQYF.

Comment on this clone: The sample holds other DNA sequences that translate to the same CDR3. The chain is built from TRBV5-1 and TRBJ2-5; TRBD2 matches 11 bases. Trimming at V came to 1 base and at J to 5 bases, leaving 7 bases not matched to a gene. This CDR3 is built from 16 residues. Germline V gene lookup returns CDR1 SGHRS and CDR2 YFSETQ. CDR3 coding DNA: TGCGCCAGCAGCTTGTCACTAGCGGGGGATTGGGAGACCCAGTACTTC. This gives the protein CASSLSLAGDWETQYF.

The rearrangement uses TRBV18 and TRBJ1-5; no reliable D call. Germline-derived CDR1 and CDR2 are KGHSH and LQKENI. CDR3 length equals 14 residues. The germline V and J ends were trimmed by 3 bases and 5 bases, with 11 bases remaining between them. The CDR3 protein is CASSPSYGDQPQHF. The CDR3 DNA reads as TGTGCCAGCTCACCTTCTTACGGCGATCAGCCCCAGCATTTT.

The gene calls are TRBV9 and TRBJ1-1; D unresolved. The CDR3 spans 14 residues. The germline gives CDR1 SGDLS, CDR2 YYNGEE. V was pared by 0 bases and J by 0 bases, with 6 bases between. The CDR3 is CASSVGFMNTEAFF. CDR3 nucleotide sequence: TGTGCCAGCAGCGTAGGGTTCATGAACACTGAAGCTTTCTTT. The full variable domain, rest sourced from reference TRBV9 and TRBJ1-1, is DSGVTQTPKHLITATGQRVTLRCSPRSGDLSVYWYQQSLDQGLQFLIQYYNGEERAKGNILERFSAQQFPDLHSELNLSSLELGDSALYFCASSVGFMNTEAFFGQGTRLTVV.

To note about this clone: This specimen includes other DNA sequences encoding the same CDR3. The gene calls are TRBV27 and TRBJ2-5; possibly TRBD1 for D (6 bases). V lost 3 bases to trimming and J lost 4 bases, with 12 bases between them. This CDR3 spans 14 amino acids. Germline V gene sequence: CDR1 MNHEY, CDR2 SMNVEV (reference sequence). The CDR3 here is CASSFLPRGETQYF. CDR3 sequence (DNA): TGTGCCAGCAGTTTTCTCCCCAGGGGAGAGACCCAGTACTTC.

V is TRBV19 and J is TRBJ2-7, with 8 nucleotides matching TRBD1. The germline V gene encodes CDR1 LNHDA and CDR2 SQIVND (reference sequence). The CDR3 runs 14 residues. V shed 5 bases, J shed 2 bases, and the junction held 5 bases outside the gene matches. The CDR3 here is CASSSGTGAYEQYF. Written as DNA, the CDR3 is TGTGCCAGTAGTTCCGGGACAGGAGCCTACGAGCAGTACTTC.

The chain employs TRBV27 and TRBJ2-1; 7 bases agree with TRBD1. CDR3 size: 13 residues. In germline, CDR1 is MNHEY, CDR2 SMNVEV (reference sequence). V shed 6 bases, J shed 2 bases, and the junction held 1 base outside the gene matches. CDR3 bases: TGTGCCAGCAGGGGGACAGCCTACAATGAGCAGTTCTTC. Translating it yields CASRGTAYNEQFF.

J is TRBJ1-3 and V is TRBV29-1, with D hard to call. The germline gives CDR1 SQVTM, CDR2 ANQGSEA. V shed 8 bases and J shed 4 bases, with 12 bases lying between them. This CDR3 contains 12 residues. CDR3 sequence reads: CSISGGGNTIYF. As DNA, the CDR3 is TGCAGCATCTCAGGCGGCGGAAACACCATATATTTT.

V usage is TRBV7-6 and J usage is TRBJ2-3; 7 bases fit TRBD1. CDR1 is SGHVS and CDR2 is FNYEAQ in the germline V gene. Unmatched junction bases numbered 9, after V lost 5 bases and J lost 7 bases. The CDR3 runs to 14 residues. The CDR3 sequence is CASSAGQAVNTQYF. In DNA, the CDR3 is TGTGCCAGCAGCGCCGGACAGGCCGTAAATACGCAGTATTTT.

V and J are TRBV28 and TRBJ2-7; D not certain. Per germline, CDR1 MDHEN and CDR2 SYDVKM. The CDR3 is 14 residues long. Deletions cut 2 bases from V and 1 base from J, with 9 bases between. CDR3 amino acids: CASSLPAVSYEQYF. The CDR3 bases are TGTGCCAGCAGTTTACCTGCGGTTTCCTACGAGCAGTACTTC.

The chain combines TRBV30 with TRBJ2-3; a weak D match, TRBD2 (5 bases). The CDR3 runs to 16 residues. The germline V and J ends were trimmed by 1 base and 5 bases, with 19 bases remaining between them. The germline CDR1 and CDR2 sequences are GTSNPN and SVGIG (reference sequence). The CDR3 here is CAWSAAGGDREDTQYF. The CDR3 DNA is TGTGCCTGGAGTGCGGCGGGTGGGGATCGGGAAGATACGCAGTATTTT.

V usage is TRBV9 and J usage is TRBJ2-3; no reliable D call. CDR3 length equals 13 residues. The germline V gene has CDR1 SGDLS and CDR2 YYNGEE. V was shortened by 3 bases and J by 6 bases, with 11 bases between the two germline ends. The CDR3 nucleotides read TGTGCCAGCAGCGCCCCCCTAGGGGATACGCAGTATTTT. Protein product: CASSAPLGDTQYF.

CDR3 nucleotide sequence: TGTGCCAGCAATCCGGGACGTAGCAATCAGCCCCAGCATTTT. The encoded protein is CASNPGRSNQPQHF. The rearrangement uses TRBV5-8 and TRBJ1-5, with D maybe TRBD1 (5 bases). The CDR3 spans 14 residues. Germline values: CDR1 SGHTS, CDR2 YDEGEE. V shed 6 bases and J shed 0 bases, with 10 bases lying between them.

The gene calls are TRBV6-5 and TRBJ1-2; the D gene is possibly TRBD1 (5 bases). Between the trimmed V and J ends, which lost 4 bases and 5 bases, there was a span of 20 bases. In germline, CDR1 is MNHEY, CDR2 SVGAGI. The length of the CDR3 is 16 residues. The CDR3 nucleotides read TGTGCCAGCAGTTCCCGGGGAGGGGCGGTCTTTTATGGCTACACCTTC. It codes for CASSSRGGAVFYGYTF.

The chain employs TRBV6-6 and TRBJ1-2, with 10 bases aligning to TRBD1. CDR3 length equals 14 residues. Germline V CDR1 and CDR2: MNHNY, SVGAGI (reference sequence). Losses at the gene ends were 7 bases for V and 5 bases for J; bases not matched to a gene: 7. For the CDR3, the DNA is TGTGCCAGCAACCATGGGACAGGGGAATATGGCTACACCTTC. Residues: CASNHGTGEYGYTF.

The V gene is TRBV5-1, the J gene TRBJ2-5; TRBD2 is a possible D gene (5 bases). V gave up 0 bases and J gave up 5 bases, with 14 bases separating them. The length of the CDR3 is 15 residues. Germline V gene lookup returns CDR1 SGHRS and CDR2 YFSETQ. The CDR3 sequence: CASSLAGVAGETQYF. DNA for the CDR3: TGCGCCAGCAGCTTGGCCGGGGTAGCTGGGGAGACCCAGTACTTC.

The chain couples TRBV18 to TRBJ1-1; D is ambiguous. Germline CDR1 is KGHSH and CDR2 is LQKENI. V was shortened by 6 bases and J by 1 base, with 9 bases between the two germline ends. The CDR3 is 13 residues long. This chain's CDR3 is CASSPQENTEAFF. The CDR3 nucleotides read TGTGCCAGCTCCCCGCAGGAGAACACTGAAGCTTTCTTT.